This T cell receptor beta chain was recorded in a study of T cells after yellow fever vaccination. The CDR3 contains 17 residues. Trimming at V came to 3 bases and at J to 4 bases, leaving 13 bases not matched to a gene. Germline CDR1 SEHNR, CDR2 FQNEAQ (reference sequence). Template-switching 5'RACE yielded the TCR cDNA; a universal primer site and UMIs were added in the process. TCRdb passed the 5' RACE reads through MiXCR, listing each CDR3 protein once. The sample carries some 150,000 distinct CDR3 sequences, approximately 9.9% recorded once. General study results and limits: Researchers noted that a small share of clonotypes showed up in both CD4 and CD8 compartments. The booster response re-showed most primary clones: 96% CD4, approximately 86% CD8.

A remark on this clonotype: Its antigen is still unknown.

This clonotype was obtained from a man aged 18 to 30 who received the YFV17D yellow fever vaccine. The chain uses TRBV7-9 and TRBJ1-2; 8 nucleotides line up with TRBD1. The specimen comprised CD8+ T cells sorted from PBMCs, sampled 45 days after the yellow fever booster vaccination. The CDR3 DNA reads TGTGCCAGCAGCTTCCCGGGGACAGGCCCCAAAAGCTATGGCTACACCTTC. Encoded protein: CASSFPGTGPKSYGYTF.